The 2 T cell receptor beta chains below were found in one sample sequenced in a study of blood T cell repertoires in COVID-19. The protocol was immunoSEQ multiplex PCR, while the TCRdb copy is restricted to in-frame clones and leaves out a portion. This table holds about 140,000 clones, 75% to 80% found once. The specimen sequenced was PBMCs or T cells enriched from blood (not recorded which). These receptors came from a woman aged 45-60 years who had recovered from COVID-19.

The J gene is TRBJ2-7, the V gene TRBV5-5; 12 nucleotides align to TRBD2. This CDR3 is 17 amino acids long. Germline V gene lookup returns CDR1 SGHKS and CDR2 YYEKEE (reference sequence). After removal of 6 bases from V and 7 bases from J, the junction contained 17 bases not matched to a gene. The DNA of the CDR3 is TGTGCCAGCACCTTATGGACTAGCGGGACGATCCTACGGGAGCAGTACTTC. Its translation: CASTLWTSGTILREQYF. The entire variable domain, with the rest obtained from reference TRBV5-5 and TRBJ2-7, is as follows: DAGVTQSPTHLIKTRGQQVTLRCSPISGHKSVSWYQQVLGQGPQFIFQYYEKEERGRGNFPDRFSARQFPNYSSELNVNALLLGDSALYLCASTLWTSGTILREQYFGPGTRLTVT.

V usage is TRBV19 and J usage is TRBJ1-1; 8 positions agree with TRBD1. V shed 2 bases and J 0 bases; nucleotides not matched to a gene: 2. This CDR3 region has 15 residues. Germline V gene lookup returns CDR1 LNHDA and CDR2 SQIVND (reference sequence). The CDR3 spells CASSIQGAMNTEAFF. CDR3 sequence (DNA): TGTGCCAGTAGTATACAGGGGGCGATGAACACTGAAGCTTTCTTT.